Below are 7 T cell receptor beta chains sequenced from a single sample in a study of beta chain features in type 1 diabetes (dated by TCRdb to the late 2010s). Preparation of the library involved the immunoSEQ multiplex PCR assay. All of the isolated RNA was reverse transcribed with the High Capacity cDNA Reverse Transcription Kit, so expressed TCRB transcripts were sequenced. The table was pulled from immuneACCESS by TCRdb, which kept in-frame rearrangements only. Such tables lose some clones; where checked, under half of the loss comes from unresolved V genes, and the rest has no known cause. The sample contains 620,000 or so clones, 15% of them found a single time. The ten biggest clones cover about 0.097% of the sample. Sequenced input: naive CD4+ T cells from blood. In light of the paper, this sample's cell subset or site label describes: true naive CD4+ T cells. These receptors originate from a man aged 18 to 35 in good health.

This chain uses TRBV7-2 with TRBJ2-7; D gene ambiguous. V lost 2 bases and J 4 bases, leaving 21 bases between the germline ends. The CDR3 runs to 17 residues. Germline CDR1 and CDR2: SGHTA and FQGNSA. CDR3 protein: CASSLRPPKGPFYEQYF. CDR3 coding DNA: TGTGCCAGCAGCTTACGTCCCCCAAAGGGCCCCTTTTACGAGCAGTACTTC.

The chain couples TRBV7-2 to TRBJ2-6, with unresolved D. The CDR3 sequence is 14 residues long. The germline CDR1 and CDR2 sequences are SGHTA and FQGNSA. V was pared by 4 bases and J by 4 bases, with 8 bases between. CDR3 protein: CASSSLGGANVLTF. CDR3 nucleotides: TGTGCCAGCAGCTCCCTCGGGGGGGCCAACGTCCTGACTTTC.

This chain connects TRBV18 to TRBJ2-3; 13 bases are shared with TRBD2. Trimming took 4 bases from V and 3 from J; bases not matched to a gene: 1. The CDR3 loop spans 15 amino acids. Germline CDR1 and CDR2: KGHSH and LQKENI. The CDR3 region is CASSRLAGGTDTQYF. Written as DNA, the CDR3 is TGTGCCAGCTCACGACTAGCGGGAGGAACAGATACGCAGTATTTT.

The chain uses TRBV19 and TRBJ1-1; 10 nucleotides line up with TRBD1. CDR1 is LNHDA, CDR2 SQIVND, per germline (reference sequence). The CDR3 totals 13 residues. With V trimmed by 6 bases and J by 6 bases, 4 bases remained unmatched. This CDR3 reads CASRRTGGAEAFF. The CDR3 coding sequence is TGTGCCAGTAGGAGGACAGGGGGAGCTGAAGCTTTCTTT.

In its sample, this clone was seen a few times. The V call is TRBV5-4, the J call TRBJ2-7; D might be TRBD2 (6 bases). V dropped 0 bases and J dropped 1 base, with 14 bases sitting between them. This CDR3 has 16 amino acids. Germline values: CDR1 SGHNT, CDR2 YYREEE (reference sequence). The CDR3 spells CASSLGTNKLSYEQYF. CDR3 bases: TGTGCCAGCAGCTTGGGGACTAACAAACTATCCTACGAGCAGTACTTC.

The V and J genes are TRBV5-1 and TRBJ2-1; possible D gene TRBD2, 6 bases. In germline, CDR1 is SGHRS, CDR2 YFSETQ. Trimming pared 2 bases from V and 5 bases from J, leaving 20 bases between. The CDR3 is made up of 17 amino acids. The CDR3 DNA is TGCGCCAGCAGCTTTCAGGGAATGCTAGCGCTCCACAATGAGCAGTTCTTC. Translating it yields CASSFQGMLALHNEQFF.

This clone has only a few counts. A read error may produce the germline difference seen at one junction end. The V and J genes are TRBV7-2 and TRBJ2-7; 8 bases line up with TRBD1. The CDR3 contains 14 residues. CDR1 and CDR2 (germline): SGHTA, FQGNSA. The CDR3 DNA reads TGTGCCAGCAGGTCAGGACAGGGTGCGACTTCTTTTAACTTC. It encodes CASRSGQGATSFNF.